The 10 T cell receptor beta chains given below trace back to one sample, sequenced in a study of technical replicates of blood from a handful of donors. The assay was immunoSEQ multiplex PCR, and TCRdb's table has in-frame clones only and misses some. The sample records fewer than 20,000 clones, over 75% being singletons. The source material was PBMCs. The receptors come from a human donor in good health. Some clones in this sample may be carry-over from other donors' samples.

The rearrangement uses TRBV6-6 and TRBJ2-7, with TRBD2 as a possible D gene (5 bases). CDR3 size: 14 residues. V was trimmed by 5 bases and J by 3 bases, leaving 14 bases between them. Germline loops: CDR1 MNHNY, CDR2 SVGAGI (reference sequence). The DNA of the CDR3 is TGTGCCAGCAGTCTGCCGGGAAGCAACTACGAGCAGTACTTC. Translation gives CASSLPGSNYEQYF.

This clone was seen more than once but under ten times. The chain recombines TRBV5-8 with TRBJ1-2; a possible D gene is TRBD1 (5 bases). V was trimmed by 9 bases and J by 8 bases, leaving 17 bases between them. Germline-derived CDR1 and CDR2 are SGHTS and YDEGEE. The CDR3 has 12 residues. The CDR3 DNA reads as TGTGCCACCGGACACCAAACCCGCGGCTACACCTTC. Residues: CATGHQTRGYTF.

The chain uses TRBV18 and TRBJ2-5; 9 bases are a match to TRBD1. The J call may be wrong; the DNA end is better matched by TRBJ2-7. The CDR3 has 17 amino acids. The V gene's germline CDR1 is KGHSH and CDR2 LQKENI. Here the CDR3 reads CASSPGGPGTGNYEQYF. CDR3 sequence (DNA): TGTGCCAGCTCACCAGGGGGCCCCGGGACAGGGAACTACGAGCAGTACTTC.

The chain combines TRBV4-1 with TRBJ2-7; 12 nucleotides agree with TRBD2. The germline CDR1 and CDR2 sequences are MGHRA and YSYEKL. The CDR3 is 15 residues long. V was clipped by 0 bases and J by 5 bases; unmatched bases: 2. The CDR3 bases are TGCGCCAGCAGCCAAGACAGACTAGCGGGAGACGAGCAGTACTTC. Its protein product is CASSQDRLAGDEQYF.

This clone was found once. This chain joins TRBV19 and TRBJ2-7; 12 bases agree with TRBD2. From germline, CDR1 is LNHDA and CDR2 SQIVND (reference sequence). The CDR3 is 16 residues long. V shed 0 bases, J shed 5 bases, and the junction held 5 bases outside the gene matches. CDR3 sequence reads: CASSIDLAGGTDEQYF. In DNA, the CDR3 is TGTGCCAGTAGTATAGACCTAGCGGGAGGGACCGACGAGCAGTACTTC.

The rearrangement uses TRBV11-2 and TRBJ2-5; D may be TRBD1 (5 bases). CDR1 SGHAT and CDR2 FQNNGV come from the germline V gene. V lost 1 base to trimming and J lost 1 base, with 16 bases between them. The CDR3 sequence is 17 residues long. CDR3 coding DNA: TGTGCCAGCAGCTTAGGGGCAGGGTACCCCCCCCAAGAGACCCAGTACTTC. Protein product: CASSLGAGYPPQETQYF. Variable domain in full (rest from reference TRBV11-2 and TRBJ2-5): EAGVAQSPRYKIIEKRQSVAFWCNPISGHATLYWYQQILGQGPKLLIQFQNNGVVDDSQLPKDRFSAERLKGVDSTLKIQPAKLEDSAVYLCASSLGAGYPPQETQYFGPGTRLLVL.

The rearrangement joins TRBV7-6 to TRBJ2-1, with 13 nucleotides matching TRBD2. The junction had 11 bases not matched to a gene; V was cut back by 5 bases and J by 7 bases. The germline V gene has CDR1 SGHVS and CDR2 FNYEAQ. This CDR3 contains 17 residues. CDR3 coding DNA: TGTGCCAGCAGCCTGATACTAGCGGGAGGGGTGGGGAATGAGCAGTTCTTC. The encoded protein is CASSLILAGGVGNEQFF. Full variable domain (missing parts from reference TRBV7-6 and TRBJ2-1): GAGVSQSPRYKVTKRGQDVALRCDPISGHVSLYWYRQALGQGPEFLTYFNYEAQQDKSGLPNDRFSAERPEGSISTLTIQRTEQRDSAMYRCASSLILAGGVGNEQFFGPGTRLTVL.

This clone was found once. This chain links TRBV5-6 with TRBJ2-3; D uncertain. The CDR3 covers 17 residues. The germline V gene encodes CDR1 SGHDT and CDR2 YYEEEE. Trimming took off 2 bases at V and 1 base at J, with 17 bases between the two ends. The CDR3 here is CASSLGLVVFGTDTQYF. The CDR3 DNA reads as TGTGCCAGCAGCTTAGGCCTAGTCGTTTTTGGCACAGATACGCAGTATTTT. Full variable domain (outside the CDR3, taken from reference TRBV5-6 and TRBJ2-3): DAGVTQSPTHLIKTRGQQVTLRCSPKSGHDTVSWYQQALGQGPQFIFQYYEEEERQRGNFPDRFSGHQFPNYSSELNVNALLLGDSALYLCASSLGLVVFGTDTQYFGPGTRLTVL.

This clone has more than one count but fewer than ten. Here the CDR3 DNA reads TGCGCCAGCAGCCCTTCCCCTACGTCGAGCTCCTACAATGAGCAGTTCTTC. This sequence encodes CASSPSPTSSSYNEQFF. The rearrangement uses TRBV4-1 and TRBJ2-1; D not certain. V gave up 4 bases and J gave up 0 bases, with 16 bases separating them. The CDR3 spans 17 residues. The germline V gene has CDR1 MGHRA and CDR2 YSYEKL.

The CDR3 region is CASSTPGQYYEQYF. The CDR3 DNA follows: TGTGCCAGCAGTACCCCGGGACAGTACTACGAGCAGTACTTC. The rearrangement uses TRBV6-5 and TRBJ2-7; 7 nucleotides align to TRBD1. Germline assignment: CDR1 MNHEY and CDR2 SVGAGI. Germline trimming cut 5 bases from V and 3 bases from J; bases unmatched to any gene: 7. This CDR3 spans 14 amino acids.